This T cell receptor beta chain was recorded in a study of post-analysis software for immune sequencing data. Study-level findings and limits: Controls significantly exceeded multiple sclerosis patients in normalized Chao1 diversity. Same-batch samples co-clustered strongly by F measure. Controls had lower frequencies than patients of about five TRBV segments, which included TRBV5-6, TRBV5-1 and TRBV20-1.

Comments on this clonotype: The antigen is undetermined.

Carried by the TCR beta cDNA libraries were unique molecular identifiers. Yield was 450,000 to 650,000 cDNA molecules from 1 to 10 million T cells. One entry per CDR3 protein, called by TCRdb with MiXCR from the PCR reads. The sample yields about 770,000 distinct CDR3 sequences, more than 45% seen once. The CDR3 totals 13 residues. Trimming stripped 5 bases from V and 8 bases from J, with 14 bases between. Germline lookup yields CDR1 SGHTA and CDR2 FQGNSA. This sequence originates from a girl between 10 and 17 years old with multiple sclerosis. The chain has TRBV7-2 and TRBJ2-3; possibly TRBD2 for D (6 bases). The material sequenced was blood. CDR3 coding DNA: TGTGCCAGCAGCCCAGCCCCGCGGGGTACGCAGTATTTT. The encoded protein is CASSPAPRGTQYF.